These 23 T cell receptor beta chains originate from one sample sequenced in a study of cytomegalovirus exposure and HLA in healthy donors (dated by TCRdb to about 2017). Libraries were built with the immunoSEQ multiplex PCR assay. The multiplex PCR relied on a mix of 60 forward primers for TCR Vbeta segments and 13 reverse primers for TCR Jbeta segments. Held by TCRdb, this immuneACCESS table contains in-frame sequences only and omits some clones. Under half of the omission traces to an unresolved V gene where checked; the cause of the rest is unknown. The sample contains fewer than 250,000 clones, around 80% of them found a single time. The top ten constitute roughly a sixth of the sample. The sequenced material came from PBMCs. These receptor sequences come from a man aged 40-50 years in good health and CMV-seronegative.

The chain employs TRBV2 and TRBJ1-5; D possibly corresponds to TRBD1 (6 bases). V was clipped by 2 bases and J by 1 base, with 9 bases between them. CDR1 and CDR2 (germline): SNHLY, FYNNEI. The CDR3 runs to 15 residues. The CDR3 nucleotides are TGTGCCAGCAGTGAATCAGGGGTCAGCAATCAGCCCCAGCATTTT. Translating gives CASSESGVSNQPQHF.

J is TRBJ2-3 and V is TRBV28, with D maybe TRBD2 (6 bases). Trimming removed 1 base at V and 6 bases at J, with 14 bases between. The CDR3 extends over 15 amino acids. Germline assignment: CDR1 MDHEN and CDR2 SYDVKM. CDR3 amino acids: CASSLLVPGGDTQYF. The CDR3 DNA sequence: TGTGCCAGCAGTTTATTAGTTCCTGGAGGGGATACGCAGTATTTT.

The table lists this clone with a count of one. The V and J genes are TRBV11-1 and TRBJ2-5; D is perhaps TRBD1 (5 bases). The V end lost 1 base, the J end lost 0 bases, and 12 bases lay between the germline ends. This CDR3 is built from 16 residues. Germline V gene lookup returns CDR1 SGHAT and CDR2 FQDESV (reference sequence). CDR3 sequence: CASSLGSGFDQETQYF. For the CDR3, the DNA is TGTGCCAGCAGCTTAGGGTCAGGGTTTGACCAAGAGACCCAGTACTTC.

The J gene is TRBJ1-2, the V gene TRBV5-4; the match to TRBD1 covers 8 bases. Germline loops: CDR1 SGHNT, CDR2 YYREEE (reference sequence). CDR3 length: 14 residues. V was clipped by 2 bases and J by 3 bases; unmatched bases: 3. The CDR3 sequence: CASSFGQGHYGYTF. In DNA form, the CDR3 reads TGTGCCAGCAGCTTCGGACAGGGACACTATGGCTACACCTTC.

This chain joins TRBV7-2 and TRBJ2-2; D gene unclear. The CDR3 totals 13 residues. From germline, CDR1 is SGHTA and CDR2 FQGNSA. Trimming took off 3 bases at V and 1 base at J, with 3 bases between the two ends. In DNA, the CDR3 is TGTGCCAGCAGCTTCCTGAACACCGGGGAGCTGTTTTTT. The encoded protein is CASSFLNTGELFF.

This clone was recorded only once. The rearrangement joins TRBV6-5 to TRBJ2-7; 7 nucleotides line up with TRBD2. With V trimmed by 2 bases and J by 2 bases, 3 bases remained unmatched. This CDR3 region has 14 residues. Germline CDR1 reads MNHEY; CDR2 reads SVGAGI. The CDR3 loop reads CASSYALAPYEQYF. The CDR3 DNA sequence: TGTGCCAGCAGTTACGCACTAGCGCCCTACGAGCAGTACTTC.

The chain uses TRBV19 and TRBJ2-3; 8 nucleotides align to TRBD2. The trim removed 7 bases at V and 8 bases at J, leaving 14 bases unmatched. Germline V gene lookup returns CDR1 LNHDA and CDR2 SQIVND (reference sequence). The CDR3 has 15 residues. CDR3 nucleotides: TGTGCCAGTACACCTTCAGGGACTAGGGGTTTTACGCAGTATTTT. Translation: CASTPSGTRGFTQYF.

V gene TRBV11-2 combines with J gene TRBJ1-6; TRBD1 agrees at 8 bases. The CDR3 covers 16 residues. CDR1 is SGHAT, CDR2 FQNNGV, per germline. V dropped 5 bases and J dropped 5; count of bases not matched to a gene: 8. The CDR3 is CASSPIDRGNNSPLHF. The DNA of the CDR3 is TGTGCCAGCAGCCCTATCGACAGGGGAAATAATTCACCCCTCCACTTT.

This clone was found a few times. V usage is TRBV5-1 and J usage is TRBJ1-1, with a tentative D call TRBD1 (6 bases). The ends were cut back, 2 bases at V and 3 bases at J, with 14 bases in the middle. The CDR3 contains 15 residues. Germline assignment: CDR1 SGHRS and CDR2 YFSETQ. CDR3 region: CASSLLGGADTEAFF. CDR3 DNA: TGCGCCAGCAGCTTATTAGGGGGGGCTGACACTGAAGCTTTCTTT.

This clone was found a few times. CDR3 in amino acids: CASSLGLAGSTDTQYF. The CDR3, as DNA: TGTGCCAGCAGCCTCGGACTAGCGGGGAGCACAGATACGCAGTATTTT. The V gene is TRBV7-9, the J gene TRBJ2-3; 12 bases are shared with TRBD2. V shed 5 bases, J shed 0 bases, and the junction held 3 bases outside the gene matches. CDR3 length: 16 residues. Germline V lookup: CDR1 SEHNR, CDR2 FQNEAQ (reference sequence).

This clone appeared a few times. The chain uses TRBV15 and TRBJ2-5; D gene unclear. Trimming took off 1 base at V and 0 bases at J, with 6 bases between the two ends. The CDR3 has 14 amino acids. Germline values: CDR1 LNHNV, CDR2 YYDKDF (reference sequence). The CDR3 region is CATSRGSYQETQYF. The CDR3 coding sequence is TGTGCCACCAGCAGAGGGAGCTACCAAGAGACCCAGTACTTC.

The chain couples TRBV6-1 to TRBJ2-7, with D maybe TRBD2 (7 bases). Germline V gene sequence: CDR1 MNHNS, CDR2 SASEGT. The CDR3 is made up of 15 amino acids. V was clipped by 11 bases and J by 5 bases, with 25 bases between them. In nucleotides, the CDR3 is TGTGCCTCAACGCCCCCGGGGGGCGGAACCCACGAGCAGTACTTC. It is translated as CASTPPGGGTHEQYF.

The chain couples TRBV7-2 to TRBJ2-1; perhaps TRBD1 as D (6 bases). Germline CDR1 reads SGHTA; CDR2 reads FQGNSA. Trimming left V 1 base short and J 10 bases short, with 11 bases between. The CDR3 totals 13 residues. The CDR3 region has the DNA TGTGCCAGCAGCTTAGAGATCAGGGGAGAGCAGTTCTTC. This gives the protein CASSLEIRGEQFF.

V and J are TRBV11-2 and TRBJ1-5; D possibly corresponds to TRBD1 (5 bases). CDR1 and CDR2 (germline): SGHAT, FQNNGV. V lost 1 base and J 2 bases, leaving 6 bases between the germline ends. The CDR3 spans 14 residues. CDR3 coding DNA: TGTGCCAGCAGCTTAGCACAGGGCAATCAGCCCCAGCATTTT. It yields the protein CASSLAQGNQPQHF.

The chain combines TRBV11-2 with TRBJ2-1, with a possible D match to TRBD1 (6 bases). CDR3 length equals 16 residues. Trimming stripped 4 bases from V and 3 bases from J, with 16 bases between. The V gene's germline CDR1 is SGHAT and CDR2 FQNNGV. CDR3 sequence (DNA): TGTGCCAGCAGCTACCTACAGGGCCCGATCTACAATGAGCAGTTCTTC. This translates into CASSYLQGPIYNEQFF.

The CDR3 coding sequence is TGTGCCAGCAGCCCTCTCCCTCGACAGGGTTGGAGGGGAGATCAGCCCCAGCATTTT. Translation: CASSPLPRQGWRGDQPQHF. The chain employs TRBV7-2 and TRBJ1-5; 7 bases are a match to TRBD1. V lost 5 bases, J lost 5 bases, and 21 bases stayed unmatched. CDR1 is SGHTA, CDR2 FQGNSA, per germline. The CDR3 extends over 19 amino acids. The full variable domain, with the rest looked up from reference TRBV7-2 and TRBJ1-5, is GAGVSQSPSNKVTEKGKDVELRCDPISGHTALYWYRQSLGQGLEFLIYFQGNSAPDKSGLPSDRFSAERTGGSVSTLTIQRTQQEDSAVYLCASSPLPRQGWRGDQPQHFGDGTRLSIL.

This clone has only a few counts. The V call is TRBV7-2, the J call TRBJ1-5; 7 bases line up with TRBD1. J lost 6 bases, V lost 4 bases, and 9 bases had no gene match. In germline, CDR1 is SGHTA, CDR2 FQGNSA. The CDR3 has 15 residues. This CDR3 is CASSSEAGGSQPQHF. CDR3 bases: TGTGCCAGCAGCTCCGAAGCAGGGGGGAGTCAGCCCCAGCATTTT.

The chain recombines TRBV27 with TRBJ1-6; 11 nucleotides align to TRBD1. This CDR3 is 13 amino acids long. With 11 bases clipped from V and 10 bases from J, the junction kept 7 bases outside the gene matches. Germline V gene data show CDR1 as MNHEY and CDR2 as SMNVEV (reference sequence). The CDR3 coding sequence is TGTGCCTCTTGGGGGGACAGGGGGTCACCCCTCCACTTT. Encoded protein: CASWGDRGSPLHF.

This clone is a singleton in its sample. The chain combines TRBV27 with TRBJ2-7; no definite D call. CDR3 size: 15 residues. V gave up 6 bases and J gave up 2 bases, with 17 bases separating them. Germline V CDR1 and CDR2: MNHEY, SMNVEV (reference sequence). The CDR3 DNA sequence: TGTGCCAGCAGGCCCGGTCCGCTCATAACCTACGAGCAGTACTTC. This gives the protein CASRPGPLITYEQYF.

The gene calls are TRBV19 and TRBJ1-2; D may be TRBD1 (5 bases). Germline lookup yields CDR1 LNHDA and CDR2 SQIVND (reference sequence). Between the trimmed V and J ends, which lost 9 bases and 1 base, there was a span of 12 bases. The CDR3 runs 13 residues. The CDR3: CASRTQVNYGYTF. The CDR3, as DNA: TGTGCCAGCCGGACACAGGTTAACTATGGCTACACCTTC.

This clone was found once. This rearrangement joins TRBV19 to TRBJ2-7; D is perhaps TRBD1 (5 bases). This CDR3 spans 16 amino acids. CDR1 is LNHDA, CDR2 SQIVND, per germline (reference sequence). Deletions cut 3 bases from V and 0 bases from J, with 15 bases between. The CDR3 here is CASSIGAPLSSYEQYF. CDR3 nucleotide sequence: TGTGCCAGTAGTATTGGGGCTCCCTTGTCCTCCTACGAGCAGTACTTC.

The rearrangement links TRBV5-1 to TRBJ2-1; D not resolved. Germline CDR1 is SGHRS and CDR2 is YFSETQ. The CDR3 consists of 17 residues. V lost 4 bases to trimming and J lost 8 bases, with 25 bases between them. CDR3 sequence: CASSVGPDSAHGYEQFF. In DNA form, the CDR3 reads TGCGCCAGCAGCGTGGGTCCAGACTCGGCGCATGGGTATGAGCAGTTCTTC.

V is TRBV29-1 and J is TRBJ2-1, with D perhaps matching TRBD2 (5 bases). V shed 6 bases and J shed 0 bases, with 12 bases lying between them. This CDR3 is built from 14 residues. CDR1 and CDR2 (germline): SQVTM, ANQGSEA. The CDR3 DNA reads as TGCAGCGTAGTAGCGTTTCTCTCCTACAATGAGCAGTTCTTC. Translating gives CSVVAFLSYNEQFF.